This TCR beta chain is drawn from a study of cytomegalovirus exposure and HLA in healthy donors (dated by TCRdb to about 2017). Background on the whole study: An earlier analysis of some 600 of the donors reported 276 Gb of sequence data and 95 million to 130 million unique TCR beta sequences obtained from some 170 million T cells. Rather than drawing on any new phenotypic data, the later analysis identified candidate immune exposures from TCR beta sequences and the way those sequences occurred across donors. Along with the approximately 600-subject first cohort, a separate validation cohort of 120 different subjects was used. Donor age, sex, ethnicity and CMV serostatus were collected together with the repertoire data. Genome-wide SNP genotypes for about three fifths of the roughly 670 donors were used in a later genetic analysis, which treated that subset as a discovery cohort. Among 300 to 450 genotyped donors of the cohort, an average of around 240,000 unique TCR beta nucleotide sequences were sequenced per donor, around 18% of them non-productive. A later analysis re-analyzed previously published TCR beta repertoires from about 730 donors and added high-resolution HLA genotyping to study TCR occurrence patterns. Four to six DR-DQ haplotypes were handled as single units for association and clustering because linkage in the cohort was strong. The number of donors typed differed by locus, with about 620-630 for A, B, C, DRB1 and DQB1, more than 500 for DQA1, 600 to 610 for DPA1, and approximately 470 for DPB1. Among the approximately 430 genotyped donors, about 83% belonged to the genetic ancestry cluster associated with self-reported Caucasian donors. Every discovery cohort repertoire had been produced on one sequencing platform. Both class I and class II loci were covered by HLA typing, at four-digit resolution. The study aimed to test whether signatures of past pathogen exposure could be identified by cataloging public T cell receptors. Roughly 300 gigabases of sequencing data and 91 million or so unique TCR sequences made up an early release that covered over 550 HLA-typed donors. In an earlier analysis of 587 of the donors, high-throughput TCR beta sequencing was used to judge whether each TCR beta V gene segment behaved as functional or pseudogenic. The study combined high-throughput TCR immunosequencing, statistical association of individual TCRs with disease status, and machine learning to predict cytomegalovirus infection status. Using immunosequencing, the study profiled T cell repertoires from roughly 650 subjects and related those repertoires to cytomegalovirus serostatus. Points the paper makes about the study in general: The 87-base-pair reads could not distinguish some IMGT-functional V segments, including TRBV6-2 and TRBV6-3, so those segments were excluded. Because HLA typing was unavailable for some donors at each locus, only the typed subset was used in association tests. A later analysis associated 17,000 or so TCR beta sequences with specific HLA alleles at a false discovery rate of 0.05. In vitro tests confirmed that three of the cytomegalovirus-associated TCR beta chains recognize cytomegalovirus antigens. A later analysis found that most CMV-associated TCR beta chains appeared HLA-restricted, with HLA associations seemingly driven largely by CMV exposure. The study listed 150 to 200 TCR beta chains as associated with cytomegalovirus. A later genetic analysis associated a missense DCLRE1C variant with V-gene and J-gene trimming of TCR beta chains, and an independent cohort replicated the association. A further reported finding was that TCR beta sequences accurately predicted the HLA-A and HLA-B alleles for most subjects in the first cohort. The only immune exposure information available for the cohort was CMV serostatus. Sequencing depth was assumed to be roughly uniform across donors in the presence/absence analyses, though that assumption may not hold. In a later analysis, several top co-occurrence clusters were reported to appear linked to parvovirus B19, influenza, CMV and Epstein-Barr virus. In a later analysis, HLA-associated TCR beta chains were found to be more clonally expanded and to have lower generation probabilities than equally common non-associated chains. When HLA alleles, especially DR and DQ, strongly co-occurred, TCR associations were difficult to assign to individual alleles. A cluster of highly shared sequence variants was judged likely to be a technical artifact of the sequencing pipeline. In an earlier analysis of approximately 590 of the donors, most TCR beta V segments appeared in productive rearrangements about 87% or about 30% of the time, broadly matching IMGT annotations. In a later analysis, TCR association rates were found to vary across HLA loci, with the most associated TCRs seen for DRB1 alleles and the fewest for HLA-C alleles. Correlated functional status among segregating V segments might be attributable to linkage disequilibrium, but an unknown experimental factor could not be ruled out. Most TCR sequences were observed very rarely across donors, whereas some public TCRs were present in many individuals. Cytomegalovirus status was reported to be diagnosed by the classifier with high specificity and sensitivity in both the original and validation cohorts. The authors suggested that the approach could potentially be generalized to other disease states and immunological phenotypes. In a later genetic analysis, fewer N-insertions in productive TCRs were reported among donors in an Asian-associated ancestry cluster than the 666-donor mean. Because counts were too low, around 17 rarely observed V segments, including chromosome 9 orphons, were left out of the earlier analysis of about 500 of the donors. The cohort was sequenced for TCR beta chains only, and without alpha or paired-chain data the features that could be detected were limited.

V was cut back by 4 bases and J by 7 bases, leaving a gap of 10 bases between them. The germline V gene encodes CDR1 SEHNR and CDR2 FQNEAQ (reference sequence). The CDR3, from cysteine to phenylalanine, totals 12 residues. Only CDR3 DNA remains: 36 bases, in frame from the first base. The library was produced with the immunoSEQ multiplex PCR assay. The multiplex PCR relied on a mix of 60 forward primers for TCR Vbeta segments and 13 reverse primers for TCR Jbeta segments. A multiplex PCR assay on genomic DNA amplified the CDR3 region of rearranged TCR beta genes. The Illumina HiSeq System was used to sequence the amplified TCR beta libraries as 87-base-pair reads. On the study's bioinformatics: In a later analysis, tens of millions of unique TCR beta chains were counted across the 500 to 700 repertoires, and around 11 million of these chains were shared by at least two donors. Raw reads were error-corrected and collapsed into unique sequences with a nearest-neighbor algorithm that merged closely related sequences to remove PCR and sequencing errors. CDR3 sequences were aligned to IMGT reference sequences to assign V, D and J gene segments. For a sequence to be retained, a match of at least six nucleotides to both a V gene segment and a J gene segment was required. Rearrangements were classified as productive when the CDR3 lacked stop codons and remained in frame with V and J, and all other rearrangements were classified as non-productive. Following IMGT convention, CDR3 was defined as the stretch from the second conserved V-encoded cysteine up to the conserved J-encoded phenylalanine. Sequences without an unambiguous match to a single V gene segment were excluded from the earlier analysis of about 640 of the donors. An earlier analysis of around 600 of the donors classified V segments as functional when productive rearrangements were above 56.7% and as segregating when the standard deviation between donors was above 5%. A statistical classification framework was built for diagnosing cytomegalovirus status from the catalog of TCR beta chain sequences. In a later analysis, V and J genes were assigned by comparing TCR nucleotide sequences against IMGT/GENE-DB human TR gene sequences. The TCRdist pipeline was used in a later analysis to assign CDR3 sequences and most-parsimonious VDJ recombination scenarios. A later analysis defined each TCR beta chain by its CDR3 amino acid sequence plus V-gene family, and excluded reads lacking a unique V-gene family. As a way to deal with suspected cross-contamination and a sequencing artifact, a later analysis dropped nearly 600 nucleotide sequences that were highly shared and had low generation probability. In a later analysis, a clonal expansion index for each public chain was calculated from normalized within-repertoire ranks of inferred template counts. In a later analysis, generation probabilities were computed using a VDJ recombination model fitted to out-of-frame rearrangements, and the results were checked against IGoR. In a later analysis, TCR-TCR, TCR-HLA and TCR-CMV co-occurrence was scored with hypergeometric tests, and a repertoire-size bias correction was applied to TCR pairs. To estimate false discovery rates, a later analysis permuted the HLA or CMV assignments 20 times. In a later analysis, co-occurring TCRs were grouped using DBSCAN, with TCRdist sequence similarity added in when clustering inside HLA-allele-positive subsets. Co-occurrence clustering excluded repertoires with fewer than 30,000 or more than 120,000 public chains, plus five with anomalous nucleotide sharing. This is the immuneACCESS table as TCRdb keeps it, with only in-frame sequences that have V and J called. A part of the clones is gone; compared with another copy, unresolved V genes explain less than half, and the rest is unexplained. V, J and clone size are taken as reported in that table, and D and trimming were inferred from the DNA itself. Here the sample has under 130,000 clones; 75% to 85% occur a single time. The ten largest make up roughly 2.1% of the sample.

The cohort consisted of 600 or so healthy bone marrow donors. At the time of sampling, every cohort member was nominally healthy, though immune exposures that went unrecorded were likely present. The donor was CMV seronegative and belonged to the group of 380 or so seronegative cohort members. Each donor provided a peripheral blood sample, and peripheral blood mononuclear cells were used for TCR beta sequencing. Genomic DNA was extracted from the blood cell samples with the Qiagen DNeasy Blood Extraction Kit. In the case of this clone: The antigen it binds to is not known. No qualities accompany the bases; no much larger clone lies one base away.

The receptor was derived from a man aged 25 to 40 in good health and CMV-seronegative. Sequenced material: PBMCs. The chain links TRBV7-9 with TRBJ1-1; tentative D gene TRBD1, with 5 bases matching. The DNA is TGTGCCAGCAGCTCTGGGGGGGGTGAAGCTTTCTTT. It specifies CASSSGGGEAFF.